This T cell receptor (beta chain) originates from a study of blood T cell repertoires in COVID-19. Across the whole study: The United States, Italy and Spain provided the acute and convalescent COVID-19 samples. Sample material is recorded as cDNA or gDNA derived from T cells, B-cell-depleted T cells, or PBMCs.

Germline CDR1 reads SGHRS; CDR2 reads YFSETQ. The CDR3 is 13 residues long. Between the trimmed V and J ends, which lost 0 bases and 5 bases, there was a span of 8 bases. Original data processing: For nucleated cells, counts were estimated from reference gene primer amplification. Sequencing was performed with immunoSEQ multiplex PCR; in TCRdb, only in-frame clones are kept and a portion is missing. Clone size and V and J calls were adopted from that table, with D and trimming inferred from the DNA. Of about 48,000 clones in the sample, approximately 89% were seen once. Material: peripheral blood. This sequence joins TRBV5-1 and TRBJ2-5; TRBD2 might be the D (5 bases). The sequence came from an elderly woman with acute or convalescent COVID-19. The CDR3 coding sequence is TGCGCCAGCAGCTTGGGCTCTAGCGAGACCCAGTACTTC. This gives the protein CASSLGSSETQYF.